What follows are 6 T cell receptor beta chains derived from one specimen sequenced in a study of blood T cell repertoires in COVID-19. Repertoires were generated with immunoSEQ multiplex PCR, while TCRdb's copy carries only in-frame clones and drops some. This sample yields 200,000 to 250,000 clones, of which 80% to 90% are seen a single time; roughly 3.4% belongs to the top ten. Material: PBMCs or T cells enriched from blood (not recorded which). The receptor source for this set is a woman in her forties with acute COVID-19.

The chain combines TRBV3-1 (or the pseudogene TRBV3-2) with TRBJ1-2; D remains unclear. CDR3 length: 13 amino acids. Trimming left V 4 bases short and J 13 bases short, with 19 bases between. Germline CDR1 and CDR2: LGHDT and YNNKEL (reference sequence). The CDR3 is CASSPSPTAPPTF. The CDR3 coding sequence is TGTGCCAGCAGCCCTAGTCCGACGGCCCCCCCCACCTTC.

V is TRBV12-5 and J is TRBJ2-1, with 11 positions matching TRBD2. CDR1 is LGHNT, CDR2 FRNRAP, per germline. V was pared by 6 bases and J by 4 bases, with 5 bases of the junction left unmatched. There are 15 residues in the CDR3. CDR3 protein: CASGLGTSGYNEQFF. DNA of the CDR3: TGTGCTAGTGGACTCGGGACTAGCGGTTACAATGAGCAGTTCTTC.

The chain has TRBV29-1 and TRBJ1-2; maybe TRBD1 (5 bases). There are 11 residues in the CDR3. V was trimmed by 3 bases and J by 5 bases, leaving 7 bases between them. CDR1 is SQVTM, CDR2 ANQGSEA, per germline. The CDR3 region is CSVDSGYGYTF. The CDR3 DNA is TGCAGCGTTGATTCAGGGTATGGCTACACCTTC.

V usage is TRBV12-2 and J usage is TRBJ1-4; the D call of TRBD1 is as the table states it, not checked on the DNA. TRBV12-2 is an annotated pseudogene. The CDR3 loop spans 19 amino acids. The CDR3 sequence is CASRLARDSRTDTNEKLFF. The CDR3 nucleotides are TGTGCAAGTCGCTTAGCCAGGGACAGCCGGACAGATACTAATGAAAAACTGTTTTTT.

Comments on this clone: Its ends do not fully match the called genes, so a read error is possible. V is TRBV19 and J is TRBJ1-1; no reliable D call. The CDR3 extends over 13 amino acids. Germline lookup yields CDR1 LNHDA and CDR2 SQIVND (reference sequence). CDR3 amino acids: CASSIGGNIEAFF. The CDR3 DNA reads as TGTGCCAGTAGTATAGGCGGAAACATTGAAGCTTTCTTT.

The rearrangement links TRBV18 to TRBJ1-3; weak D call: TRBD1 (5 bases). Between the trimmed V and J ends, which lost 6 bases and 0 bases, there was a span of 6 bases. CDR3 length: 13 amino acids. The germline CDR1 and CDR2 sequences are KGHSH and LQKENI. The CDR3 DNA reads TGTGCCAGCTCGGACAACTCTGGAAACACCATATATTTT. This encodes CASSDNSGNTIYF.